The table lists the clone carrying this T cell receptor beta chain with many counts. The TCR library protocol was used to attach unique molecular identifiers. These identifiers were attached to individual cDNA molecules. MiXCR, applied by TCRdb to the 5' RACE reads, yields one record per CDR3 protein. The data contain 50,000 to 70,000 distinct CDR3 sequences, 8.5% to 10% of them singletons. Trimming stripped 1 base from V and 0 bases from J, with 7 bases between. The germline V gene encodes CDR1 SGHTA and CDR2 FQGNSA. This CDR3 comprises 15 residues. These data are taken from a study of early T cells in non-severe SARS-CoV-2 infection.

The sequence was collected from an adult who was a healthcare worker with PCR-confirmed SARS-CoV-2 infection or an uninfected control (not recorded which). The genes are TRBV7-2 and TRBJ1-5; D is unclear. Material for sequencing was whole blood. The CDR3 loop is CASSLVTSSNQPQHF. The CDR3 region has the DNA TGTGCCAGCAGCTTAGTTACAAGTAGCAATCAGCCCCAGCATTTT. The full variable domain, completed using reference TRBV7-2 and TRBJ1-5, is GAGVSQSPSNKVTEKGKDVELRCDPISGHTALYWYRQSLGQGLEFLIYFQGNSAPDKSGLPSDRFSAERTGGSVSTLTIQRTQQEDSAVYLCASSLVTSSNQPQHFGDGTRLSIL.